These 12 T cell receptor beta chains share one sample of origin, sequenced in a study of Ad26.COV2.S vaccination and SARS-CoV-2 variants. The treatment denotes: some 20 received Ad26.COV2.S at low or high dose, single or two shots; several received placebo; per-sample allocation not given. On day 63 after the first injection, vaccine and placebo recipients gave samples. The repertoire was sequenced with immunoSEQ multiplex PCR; TCRdb's copy has only in-frame clones and lacks some. This sample yields 300,000 to 500,000 clones, of which 75% to 90% are seen a single time; 3.5% belongs to the top ten. Specimen: peripheral blood, collected in a trial of Ad26.COV2.S vaccine versus placebo. Source of these receptors: a person between 18 and 65 years old who received the Ad26.COV2.S COVID-19 vaccine or a placebo.

The chain combines TRBV5-4 with TRBJ2-7; 10 nucleotides line up with TRBD1. The J segment lost 0 bases and the V segment lost 4 bases, leaving 7 bases of the junction unmatched. Germline V lookup: CDR1 SGHNT, CDR2 YYREEE (reference sequence). The length of the CDR3 is 16 residues. Here the CDR3 reads CASSKPGTGVSYEQYF. The DNA for the CDR3 is TGTGCCAGCAGCAAACCCGGGACAGGGGTCTCCTACGAGCAGTACTTC. Complete variable domain (other parts from reference TRBV5-4 and TRBJ2-7): ETGVTQSPTHLIKTRGQQVTLRCSSQSGHNTVSWYQQALGQGPQFIFQYYREEENGRGNFPPRFSGLQFPNYSSELNVNALELDDSALYLCASSKPGTGVSYEQYFGPGTRLTVT.

V and J are TRBV19 and TRBJ1-4; TRBD1 is a possible D gene (5 bases). CDR1 and CDR2 (germline): LNHDA, SQIVND (reference sequence). The CDR3 runs 11 residues. V lost 8 bases and J lost 8, with 9 bases in between. The CDR3, as DNA: TGTGCCAGTGGCGGGGCGGAAAAACTGTTTTTT. It specifies CASGGAEKLFF.

The chain recombines TRBV2 with TRBJ1-1; unclear D gene. CDR1 and CDR2 (germline): SNHLY, FYNNEI. V lost 4 bases and J lost 3, with 12 bases in between. The CDR3 is 14 residues long. CDR3: CASSVRRLDTEAFF. In nucleotides, the CDR3 is TGTGCCAGCAGTGTAAGACGTCTGGACACTGAAGCTTTCTTT.

J is TRBJ2-7 and V is TRBV4-3, with D unclear. This CDR3 is built from 14 residues. Germline CDR1 and CDR2: LGHNA and YSLEER. Trimming took 1 base from V and 7 from J, leaving 14 bases between them. The CDR3 is CASSQALGLGEQYF. In DNA form, the CDR3 reads TGCGCCAGCAGCCAAGCCCTAGGCTTAGGGGAGCAGTACTTC.

V is TRBV7-8 and J is TRBJ2-5; 9 bases are a match to TRBD2. The V gene's germline CDR1 is SGHVS and CDR2 FQNEAQ. J was trimmed by 5 bases and V by 4 bases; bases with no gene match: 8. The CDR3 loop spans 15 amino acids. CDR3 region: CASSSSGASSETQYF. DNA for the CDR3: TGTGCCAGCAGCTCTAGCGGGGCGAGTTCGGAGACCCAGTACTTC.

At least ten counts were recorded for this clone. The gene calls are TRBV7-8 and TRBJ1-3, with D unclear. Germline CDR1 SGHVS, CDR2 FQNEAQ. The CDR3 loop spans 14 amino acids. V gave up 3 bases and J gave up 2 bases, with 8 bases separating them. CDR3 loop: CASSFRRAGNTIYF. The CDR3 nucleotides are TGTGCCAGCAGCTTTAGAAGGGCTGGAAACACCATATATTTT. The complete variable domain, with remaining parts taken from reference TRBV7-8 and TRBJ1-3, reads GAGVSQSPRYKVAKRGQDVALRCDPISGHVSLFWYQQALGQGPEFLTYFQNEAQLDKSGLPSDRFFAERPEGSVSTLKIQRTQQEDSAVYLCASSFRRAGNTIYFGEGSWLTVV.

V is TRBV15 and J is TRBJ1-4; D might be TRBD1 (5 bases). Germline values: CDR1 LNHNV, CDR2 YYDKDF (reference sequence). The CDR3 is made up of 14 amino acids. V was trimmed by 2 bases and J by 7 bases, leaving 11 bases between them. The CDR3 sequence: CATSRSVGGEKLFF. The CDR3 DNA reads as TGTGCCACCAGCAGAAGCGTCGGGGGTGAAAAACTGTTTTTT.

The chain couples TRBV6-2 or TRBV6-3 to TRBJ1-5; no clear D. The CDR3 spans 11 residues. Trimming removed 6 bases from V and 8 bases from J, with 8 bases in between. The germline gives CDR1 MNHEY, CDR2 SVGEGT. The CDR3 DNA reads TGTGCCAGCAGCCCCCCAGAGCCCCAGCATTTT. Translated: CASSPPEPQHF.

The chain recombines TRBV15 with TRBJ2-3, with D hard to call. V was clipped by 0 bases and J by 10 bases, with 8 bases between them. The germline gives CDR1 LNHNV, CDR2 YYDKDF (reference sequence). CDR3 length: 12 amino acids. CDR3 loop: CATSRDSGPQYF. CDR3 bases: TGTGCCACCAGCAGAGATTCGGGTCCGCAGTATTTT.

J is TRBJ2-5 and V is TRBV7-9; tentatively, D is TRBD2 (5 bases). CDR1 SEHNR and CDR2 FQNEAQ come from the germline V gene (reference sequence). Trimming stripped 5 bases from V and 3 bases from J, with 10 bases between. This CDR3 has 13 residues. Written as DNA, the CDR3 is TGTGCCAGCAGCGGTACGGGGAAAGAGACCCAGTACTTC. It specifies CASSGTGKETQYF.

This chain uses TRBV4-3 with TRBJ2-1, with D possibly called TRBD1 or TRBD2 (5 bases each). The V end was cut by 0 bases, the J end by 9 bases, with 12 bases between. The CDR3 runs to 14 residues. CDR1 is LGHNA, CDR2 YSLEER, per germline. The DNA for the CDR3 is TGCGCCAGCAGCCAAGAGGGGACGGCTGCTGAGCAGTTCTTC. Its protein is CASSQEGTAAEQFF.

V gene TRBV7-2 combines with J gene TRBJ2-2, with 7 bases fitting TRBD1. Germline CDR1 reads SGHTA; CDR2 reads FQGNSA. Trimming at V came to 6 bases and at J to 5 bases, leaving 9 bases not matched to a gene. The CDR3 extends over 15 amino acids. The CDR3 is CASSYGIRGTGELFF. The CDR3 DNA sequence: TGTGCCAGCAGTTACGGGATCAGGGGGACCGGGGAGCTGTTTTTT.